The 24 T cell receptor beta chains below come from one sample, sequenced in a study of shared clonotypes between healthy human individuals. Here immunoSEQ multiplex PCR was the method, and the copy in TCRdb shows in-frame clones only, minus some. The data contain hundreds of thousands of clones, around 74% of them seen just once; the ten biggest clones take up 1.7%. The sequenced sample was memory CD4+ T cells sorted from blood. Sample subset: CD45RA-negative fraction. These receptors were collected from a woman in her twenties or thirties in good health.

The chain carries TRBV30 and TRBJ2-7, with D maybe TRBD2 (5 bases). The CDR3 consists of 17 residues. With 2 bases removed from V and 0 bases from J, the gap between germline ends came to 20 bases. Germline assignment: CDR1 GTSNPN and CDR2 SVGIG (reference sequence). CDR3 nucleotide sequence: TGTGCCTGGAGTCACACGCCCCCTAGCTGGAGCTCCTACGAGCAGTACTTC. Translation gives CAWSHTPPSWSSYEQYF.

V is TRBV11-2 and J is TRBJ2-3; no reliable D call. Germline assignment: CDR1 SGHAT and CDR2 FQNNGV. The V gene lost 0 bases and the J gene lost 1 base, with 8 bases spanning the gap. This CDR3 is 15 amino acids long. CDR3 nucleotide sequence: TGTGCCAGCAGCTTAGAGCTAGAGCGCACAGATACGCAGTATTTT. Protein sequence: CASSLELERTDTQYF.

This clone was counted a single time. A much larger clone differs by one base, so this may be a read error. The chain carries TRBV6-5 and TRBJ2-7, with 10 bases that match TRBD2. The CDR3 loop spans 15 amino acids. The V and J ends lost 4 bases and 0 bases, in that order; junction bases with no gene match: 3. CDR1 MNHEY and CDR2 SVGAGI come from the germline V gene. The CDR3 coding sequence is TGTGCCAGCAGTTTATCTAGCGGGAGCTCCTACGAGCAGTACTTC. Protein product: CASSLSSGSSYEQYF.

The rearrangement joins TRBV27 to TRBJ2-3; D may match TRBD1 or TRBD2 (5 bases each). CDR3 size: 15 residues. CDR1 is MNHEY and CDR2 is SMNVEV in the germline V gene (reference sequence). V lost 6 bases and J 5 bases, leaving 18 bases between the germline ends. The CDR3 DNA reads TGTGCCAGCAGCTTAAGGATTTGGGGACGAGATACGCAGTATTTT. This codes for CASSLRIWGRDTQYF.

The V call is TRBV7-2, the J call TRBJ1-4, with D possibly being TRBD1 (5 bases). Germline CDR1 SGHTA, CDR2 FQGNSA. V shed 0 bases and J shed 5 bases, with 10 bases lying between them. The length of the CDR3 is 15 residues. The CDR3 here is CASSLAWGPNEKLFF. The CDR3 bases are TGTGCCAGCAGCTTAGCGTGGGGACCGAATGAAAAACTGTTTTTT.

The chain couples TRBV6-1 to TRBJ2-3, with TRBD1 matching 9 bases. The CDR3 contains 15 residues. Germline-derived CDR1 and CDR2 are MNHNS and SASEGT. Losses at the gene ends were 6 bases for V and 2 bases for J; bases not matched to a gene: 6. This CDR3 reads CASRGGTGYTDTQYF. CDR3 coding DNA: TGTGCCAGCAGAGGTGGGACAGGGTACACAGATACGCAGTATTTT.

There are a few counts of this clone. The chain combines TRBV19 with TRBJ2-3, with 11 positions matching TRBD2. Germline-derived CDR1 and CDR2 are LNHDA and SQIVND (reference sequence). J gave up 0 bases and V 5 bases, and 4 bases lay outside the gene matches. The CDR3 runs 16 residues. The CDR3 here is CASSLRTSGSTDTQYF. CDR3 in DNA: TGTGCCAGTAGTCTCCGGACTAGCGGGAGCACAGATACGCAGTATTTT.

The chain carries TRBV28 and TRBJ2-2, with 7 bases identical to TRBD1. There are 14 residues in the CDR3. V lost 7 bases, J lost 5 bases, and 7 bases stayed unmatched. CDR1 and CDR2 (germline): MDHEN, SYDVKM. CDR3 sequence (DNA): TGTGCCAGCAACAGAGGGGGCAGTACCGGGGAGCTGTTTTTT. Its protein product is CASNRGGSTGELFF.

This sequence joins TRBV5-1 and TRBJ2-1; D call uncertain. The germline V and J ends were trimmed by 4 bases and 9 bases, with 11 bases remaining between them. The CDR3 totals 12 residues. From germline, CDR1 is SGHRS and CDR2 YFSETQ. The CDR3 DNA reads TGCGCCAGCAGCCTTAGGACGGGTGAGCAGTTCTTC. It is translated as CASSLRTGEQFF.

CDR3 sequence reads: CASSSLSASYEQYF. The DNA for the CDR3 is TGTGCCAGTAGTTCTTTGTCGGCCTCCTACGAGCAGTACTTC. This chain uses TRBV19 with TRBJ2-7; D remains ambiguous. The germline CDR1 and CDR2 sequences are LNHDA and SQIVND (reference sequence). V lost 5 bases, J lost 0 bases, and 11 bases lay in between. The CDR3 runs to 14 residues. Based on the CDR3 plus reference TRBV19 and TRBJ2-7, the full variable domain is DGGITQSPKYLFRKEGQNVTLSCEQNLNHDAMYWYRQDPGQGLRLIYYSQIVNDFQKGDIAEGYSVSREKKESFPLTVTSAQKNPTAFYLCASSSLSASYEQYFGPGTRLTVT.

This clone was counted only a few times. V is TRBV14 and J is TRBJ2-7; D uncertain. From germline, CDR1 is SGHDN and CDR2 FVKESK. Trimming stripped 5 bases from V and 2 bases from J, with 16 bases between. CDR3 length: 15 amino acids. The CDR3 is CASSNPPRLAYEQYF. In DNA form, the CDR3 reads TGTGCCAGCAGCAACCCCCCTAGATTGGCCTACGAGCAGTACTTC.

Comments on this clone: The same CDR3 can be traced to other DNA sequences in this sample. The CDR3 spells CASSLRGDTEAFF. The DNA of the CDR3 is TGTGCCAGCAGCTTACGGGGGGACACTGAAGCTTTCTTT. The genes are TRBV7-9 and TRBJ1-1, with a possible D match to TRBD1 (5 bases). Germline lookup yields CDR1 SEHNR and CDR2 FQNEAQ (reference sequence). The CDR3 contains 13 residues. The V end was cut by 2 bases, the J end by 3 bases, with 7 bases between.

The CDR3, as DNA: TGTGCCAGCAGTTACGCGGACAGGGGGTGGAAACTGTTTTTT. It is translated as CASSYADRGWKLFF. The chain is built from TRBV6-5 and TRBJ1-4, with 10 nucleotides matching TRBD1. Germline V gives CDR1 MNHEY, CDR2 SVGAGI. Trimming cost V 2 bases and J 11 bases; bases outside gene matches: 5. This CDR3 spans 14 amino acids.

In this sample, this clone turned up a few times. Other nucleotide sequences from this sample produce the same CDR3. The DNA of the CDR3 is TGTGCCAGTAGTACAGGGACTAGCGGCTACAATGAGCAGTTCTTC. Translating it yields CASSTGTSGYNEQFF. The gene calls are TRBV19 and TRBJ2-1, with TRBD2 matching 11 bases. CDR1 is LNHDA and CDR2 is SQIVND in the germline V gene (reference sequence). The CDR3 length is 15 residues. The V and J ends lost 4 bases and 3 bases, in that order; junction bases with no gene match: 2.

This chain connects TRBV2 to TRBJ1-4, with D possibly matching TRBD1 (5 bases). Germline CDR1 and CDR2: SNHLY and FYNNEI. Trimming stripped 7 bases from V and 8 bases from J, with 14 bases between. CDR3 length: 13 amino acids. The CDR3 here is CASKGPIGEKLFF. CDR3 in DNA: TGTGCCAGCAAGGGACCCATAGGAGAAAAACTGTTTTTT.

The chain has TRBV18 and TRBJ2-5; D is undetermined. V gave up 2 bases and J gave up 5 bases, with 15 bases separating them. CDR1 is KGHSH, CDR2 LQKENI, per germline. The CDR3 is made up of 15 amino acids. The CDR3 DNA reads as TGTGCCAGCTCACCATTGGCAGCCCAGAAGGAGACCCAGTACTTC. This codes for CASSPLAAQKETQYF.

In DNA form, the CDR3 reads TGTGCCAGTAGTATACAGGTTAACACCGGGGAGCTGTTTTTT. As protein: CASSIQVNTGELFF. The chain uses TRBV19 and TRBJ2-2; no clear D gene. This CDR3 region has 14 residues. V was shortened by 2 bases and J by 2 bases, with 6 bases between the two germline ends. The germline V gene has CDR1 LNHDA and CDR2 SQIVND (reference sequence). Filled out from reference TRBV19 and TRBJ2-2, the complete variable domain reads DGGITQSPKYLFRKEGQNVTLSCEQNLNHDAMYWYRQDPGQGLRLIYYSQIVNDFQKGDIAEGYSVSREKKESFPLTVTSAQKNPTAFYLCASSIQVNTGELFFGEGSRLTVL.

This chain connects TRBV6-5 to TRBJ2-5; 7 nucleotides line up with TRBD1. Germline values: CDR1 MNHEY, CDR2 SVGAGI. The V segment lost 1 base and the J segment 2 bases; nucleotides outside the gene matches: 1. The length of the CDR3 is 14 residues. The CDR3 DNA is TGTGCCAGCAGTTACTGGGGACAGCAAGAGACCCAGTACTTC. Translating it yields CASSYWGQQETQYF.

Regarding this clone: The same CDR3 can be traced to other DNA sequences in this sample. The chain joins TRBV5-4 to TRBJ1-4; 7 bases line up with TRBD1. V lost 2 bases, J lost 7 bases, and 5 bases stayed unmatched. Germline assignment: CDR1 SGHNT and CDR2 YYREEE (reference sequence). The CDR3 runs 14 residues. CDR3 DNA sequence: TGTGCCAGCAGCTTAGGGGGCTTAAGTGAAAAACTGTTTTTT. Amino acid sequence: CASSLGGLSEKLFF.

The chain recombines TRBV4-1 with TRBJ2-7; TRBD1 is a possible D gene (7 bases). The CDR3 extends over 13 amino acids. Germline loops: CDR1 MGHRA, CDR2 YSYEKL. Trimming removed 1 base at V and 7 bases at J, with 11 bases between. CDR3 in amino acids: CASSQVAGGEQYF. The CDR3 bases are TGCGCCAGCAGCCAAGTGGCAGGGGGGGAGCAGTACTTC.

The chain carries TRBV7-7 and TRBJ2-1, with TRBD2 identical over 11 bases. This CDR3 region has 17 residues. The ends lost 3 bases at V and 1 base at J; junction bases unmatched: 5. Germline V gene sequence: CDR1 SSHAT, CDR2 FNYEAQ (reference sequence). The CDR3 coding sequence is TGTGCCAGCAGCTTCAAACTAGCGGGAGAATCCTACAATGAGCAGTTCTTC. The encoded protein is CASSFKLAGESYNEQFF.

The sample holds a few counts of this clone. The rearrangement joins TRBV27 to TRBJ2-1; 8 bases match TRBD2. V lost 6 bases, J lost 4 bases, and 8 bases stayed unmatched. The germline V gene encodes CDR1 MNHEY and CDR2 SMNVEV (reference sequence). The CDR3 is made up of 15 amino acids. CDR3 loop: CASRFVSGVYNEQFF. The CDR3 DNA reads TGTGCCAGCAGATTTGTTAGCGGGGTTTACAATGAGCAGTTCTTC.

The J gene is TRBJ1-6, the V gene TRBV15; no reliable D call. Trimming stripped 1 base from V and 12 bases from J, with 22 bases between. This CDR3 region has 17 residues. Germline CDR1 LNHNV, CDR2 YYDKDF (reference sequence). The DNA for the CDR3 is TGTGCCACCAGCAGAGTTCGGTTACGGGAGGGCCGGGAACCCCTCCACTTT. Amino acid sequence: CATSRVRLREGREPLHF.

This clone has a count of ten or more. At one end the junction does not follow the germline gene, possibly because of a read error. V usage is TRBV7-9 and J usage is TRBJ2-3; 12 positions agree with TRBD2. CDR3 size: 13 residues. Germline V gives CDR1 SEHNR, CDR2 FQNEAQ (reference sequence). For the CDR3, the DNA is TGTGCCAGCAGCTCCGGGACTAGCGGGTGGAGGCATTTT. This translates into CASSSGTSGWRHF.